A selection of T cell receptor beta chains follows, all from one sample in a study of vaccination effects on CD4 cells after COVID-19. The method was immunoSEQ multiplex PCR; TCRdb's version includes in-frame clones alone and lacks a portion of them. Here the sample spans 40,000 to 45,000 clones, 55% to 80% being singletons. For these TCRs, the target antigens are not known. This specimen was CD4+ T cells from PBMCs cultured without peptide, taken after COVID-19 vaccination. These TCRs come from a human donor who received a COVID-19 vaccine. Both conserved end residues are trimmed from each CDR3. Fields, in order: V gene, D gene, J gene, CDR3 protein. A D gene is named only where the DNA matches it firmly.

>TRBV7-7|-|TRBJ2-7
ASSYTGTDILI
>TRBV2|TRBD1|TRBJ1-3
ASSTSGTARNTIY
>TRBV5-1|-|TRBJ2-2
ASSLVIRRGTGELF
>TRBV11-2|TRBD1|TRBJ1-4
ASSLDRATNEKLF
>TRBV7-9|-|TRBJ2-3
ASSPPGPRGPDTQY
>TRBV5-6|TRBD1|TRBJ1-2
ASSLPGQVDYGYT
>TRBV21-1|-|TRBJ2-3
ASSEGSGGTDTQY
>TRBV19|-|TRBJ1-4
ASSISGHTYEKLF
>TRBV6-5|TRBD1|TRBJ2-7
ASTRGQGTYEQY
>TRBV12-5|TRBD1|TRBJ1-5
ASGPQGTQPQH
>TRBV7-9|-|TRBJ2-3
ASSLQRAGRTDTQY
>TRBV5-6|-|TRBJ1-6
ASSSGWVTYYNSPLH
>TRBV6-1|-|TRBJ1-2
ASSDGTANYGYT
>TRBV6-1|TRBD2|TRBJ2-6
ASSDRGLATPGANVLT
>TRBV12-3/TRBV12-4|-|TRBJ2-6
ASVYSGANVLT
>TRBV3-1/TRBV3-2|-|TRBJ1-2
ASSHASAYGYT
>TRBV11-2|TRBD2|TRBJ2-7
ASSLELAGFSYEQY